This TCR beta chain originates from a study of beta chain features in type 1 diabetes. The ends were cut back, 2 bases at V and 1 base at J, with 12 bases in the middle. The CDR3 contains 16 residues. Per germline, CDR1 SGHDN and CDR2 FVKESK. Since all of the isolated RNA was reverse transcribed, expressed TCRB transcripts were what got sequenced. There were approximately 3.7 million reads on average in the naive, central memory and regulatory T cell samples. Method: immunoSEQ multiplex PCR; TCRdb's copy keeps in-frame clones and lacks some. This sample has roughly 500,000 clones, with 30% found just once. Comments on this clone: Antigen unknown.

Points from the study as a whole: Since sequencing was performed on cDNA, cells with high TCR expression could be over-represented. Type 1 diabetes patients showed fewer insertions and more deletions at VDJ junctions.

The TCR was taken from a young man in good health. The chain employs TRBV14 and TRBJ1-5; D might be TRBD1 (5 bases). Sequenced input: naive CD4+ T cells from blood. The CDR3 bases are TGTGCCAGCAGCCAACCACCGGGACCGAGCAATCAGCCCCAGCATTTT. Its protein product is CASSQPPGPSNQPQHF.